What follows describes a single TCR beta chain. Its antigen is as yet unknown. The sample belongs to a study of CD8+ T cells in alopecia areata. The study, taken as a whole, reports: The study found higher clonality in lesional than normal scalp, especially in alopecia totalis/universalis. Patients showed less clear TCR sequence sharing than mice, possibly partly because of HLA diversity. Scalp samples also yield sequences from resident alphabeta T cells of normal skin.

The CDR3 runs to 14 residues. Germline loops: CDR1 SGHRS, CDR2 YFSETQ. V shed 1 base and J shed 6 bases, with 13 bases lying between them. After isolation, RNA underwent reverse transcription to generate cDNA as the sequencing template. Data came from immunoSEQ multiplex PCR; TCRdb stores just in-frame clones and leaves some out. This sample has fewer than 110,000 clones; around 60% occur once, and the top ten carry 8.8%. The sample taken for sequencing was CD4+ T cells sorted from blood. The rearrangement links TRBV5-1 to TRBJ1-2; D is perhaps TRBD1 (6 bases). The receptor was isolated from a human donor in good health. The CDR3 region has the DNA TGCGCCAGCAGCTTGTTGGCAGGGGAGGATGGCTACACCTTC. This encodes CASSLLAGEDGYTF.